A selection of T cell receptor beta chains follows, all from one sample in a study of blood T cell repertoires in COVID-19. Using immunoSEQ multiplex PCR, the repertoire was profiled, and TCRdb retains in-frame clones only, with some absent. The repertoire includes approximately 250,000 clones, under 90% of them detected once, and 4.2% sits in the top ten. Sequencing was carried out using peripheral blood. All receptors come from a man in his 60s with acute or convalescent COVID-19. Each CDR3 is given with its conserved first and last residue. Each record gives: V gene, CDR3 protein.

V gene: TRBV18; CDR3 protein: CASSPLNQQAAGNTIYF
V gene: TRBV11-1; CDR3 protein: CASSLNRDSYGYTF
V gene: TRBV7-2; CDR3 protein: CASSLGRSYEQYF
V gene: TRBV18; CDR3 protein: CASSRLAGGPIGETQYF
V gene: TRBV11-3; CDR3 protein: CASSPGGLAGNQETQYF
V gene: TRBV28; CDR3 protein: CASSLSPPHPEQYF
V gene: TRBV6-1; CDR3 protein: CASSGSVTSGLGTDTQYF
V gene: TRBV6-4; CDR3 protein: CASRQGRSNQPQHF
V gene: TRBV21-1; CDR3 protein: CASSNGGGGTSTDTQYF
V gene: TRBV5-1; CDR3 protein: CASRVKEGNEQFF
V gene: TRBV6-5; CDR3 protein: CASSQGRANEKLFF
V gene: TRBV7-9; CDR3 protein: CASSSGQGYNEQFF
V gene: TRBV5-1; CDR3 protein: CASINLGANTEAFF
V gene: TRBV4-3; CDR3 protein: CASSQDASGHGDTQYF
V gene: TRBV3-1/TRBV3-2; CDR3 protein: CASSQDGGQRNTGELFF
V gene: TRBV13; CDR3 protein: CASSLAGAGVLSYEQYF
V gene: TRBV28; CDR3 protein: CASSPLAGGSAKNIQYF
V gene: TRBV27; CDR3 protein: CASSPRSGNNEQFF
V gene: TRBV5-1; CDR3 protein: CASSLMRQTLKEQYF
V gene: TRBV2; CDR3 protein: CASSPDRVEQYF
V gene: TRBV9; CDR3 protein: CASSAPGSTDTQYF
V gene: TRBV5-6; CDR3 protein: CASSWGGTQNYGYTF
V gene: TRBV6-6; CDR3 protein: CASSYRQGAGQPQHF
V gene: TRBV9; CDR3 protein: CASSYQTGEYEQYF
V gene: TRBV9; CDR3 protein: CASSVGLGANTDTQYF
V gene: TRBV29-1; CDR3 protein: CSVVRQVNNEQFF
V gene: TRBV28; CDR3 protein: CASSFWTGDYEQFF
V gene: TRBV23-1; CDR3 protein: CASSQSLWGANTEAFF
V gene: TRBV27; CDR3 protein: CASSFYAYTDTQYF
V gene: TRBV5-8; CDR3 protein: CASSFDRGETQYF
V gene: TRBV5-4; CDR3 protein: CASSLGAGGTDTQYF